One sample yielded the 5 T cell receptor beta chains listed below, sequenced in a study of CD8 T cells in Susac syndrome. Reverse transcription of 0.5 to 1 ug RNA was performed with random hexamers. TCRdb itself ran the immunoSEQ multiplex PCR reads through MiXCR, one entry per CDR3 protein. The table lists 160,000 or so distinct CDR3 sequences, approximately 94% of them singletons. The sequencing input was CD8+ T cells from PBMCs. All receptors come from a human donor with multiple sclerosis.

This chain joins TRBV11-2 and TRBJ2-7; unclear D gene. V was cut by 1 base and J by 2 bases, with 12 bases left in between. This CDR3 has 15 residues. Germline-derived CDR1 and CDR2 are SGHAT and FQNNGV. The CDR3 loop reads CASSLVGEGPYEQYF. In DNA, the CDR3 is TGTGCCAGCAGCTTAGTTGGGGAAGGACCCTACGAGCAGTACTTC.

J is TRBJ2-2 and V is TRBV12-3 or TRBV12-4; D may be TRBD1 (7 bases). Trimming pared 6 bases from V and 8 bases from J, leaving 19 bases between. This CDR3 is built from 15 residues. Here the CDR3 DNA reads TGTGCCAGCAGCCCCCGGGCAGGGGGAGGAGGGGAGCTGTTTTTT. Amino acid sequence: CASSPRAGGGGELFF.

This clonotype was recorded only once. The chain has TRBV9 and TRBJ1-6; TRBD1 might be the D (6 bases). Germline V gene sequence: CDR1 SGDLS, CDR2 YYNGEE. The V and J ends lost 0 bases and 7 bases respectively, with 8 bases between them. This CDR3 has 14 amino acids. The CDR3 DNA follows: TGTGCCAGCAGCGTAGGGGGGACAAATTCACCCCTCCACTTT. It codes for CASSVGGTNSPLHF. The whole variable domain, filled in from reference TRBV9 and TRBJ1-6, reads DSGVTQTPKHLITATGQRVTLRCSPRSGDLSVYWYQQSLDQGLQFLIQYYNGEERAKGNILERFSAQQFPDLHSELNLSSLELGDSALYFCASSVGGTNSPLHFGNGTRLTVT.

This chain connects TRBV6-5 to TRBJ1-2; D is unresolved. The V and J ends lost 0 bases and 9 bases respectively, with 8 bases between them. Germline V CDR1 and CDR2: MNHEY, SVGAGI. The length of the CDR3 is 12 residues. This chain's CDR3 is CASSYSEGRYTF. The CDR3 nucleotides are TGTGCCAGCAGTTACTCAGAGGGCCGCTACACCTTC.

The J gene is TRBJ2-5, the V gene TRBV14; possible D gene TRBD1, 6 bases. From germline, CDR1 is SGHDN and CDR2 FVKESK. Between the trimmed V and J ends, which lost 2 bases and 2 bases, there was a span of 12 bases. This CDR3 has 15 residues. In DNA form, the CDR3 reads TGTGCCAGCAGCCAATTCAAAGGGGGACAAGAGACCCAGTACTTC. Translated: CASSQFKGGQETQYF.